Below, one TCR beta chain is given with its context. Its antigen target is currently unknown. The record has no base qualities; no much larger clone is one base away. This sample is drawn from a study of cytomegalovirus exposure and HLA in healthy donors (dated by TCRdb to 2016 to 2017). Looking at the study overall: An earlier analysis of 587 of the donors reported under 300 Gb of sequence data and 117 million unique TCR beta sequences obtained from roughly 180 million T cells. Approximately 310 gigabases of sequencing data and 91 million or so unique TCR sequences made up an early release that covered approximately 620 HLA-typed donors. Of the roughly 430 genotyped donors, approximately 80% fell in the genetic ancestry cluster associated with self-reported Caucasian donors. The study aimed to test whether signatures of past pathogen exposure could be identified by cataloging public T cell receptors. The T cell repertoires of 666 subjects were profiled by immunosequencing and related to cytomegalovirus serostatus. Besides the first cohort of approximately 670 subjects, a separate validation cohort made up of about 120 different subjects was used. The study combined high-throughput TCR immunosequencing, statistical association of individual TCRs with disease status, and machine learning to predict cytomegalovirus infection status. In a later analysis, previously published TCR beta repertoires from roughly 710 donors were re-analyzed and high-resolution HLA genotyping was added so that TCR occurrence patterns could be studied. Rather than using new phenotypic data, the later analysis identified candidate immune exposures from TCR beta sequences and from how often those sequences occurred across donors. An earlier analysis of some 500 of the donors used high-throughput TCR beta sequencing to judge whether each TCR beta V gene segment behaved as functional or pseudogenic. Donor age, sex, ethnicity and CMV serostatus were compiled alongside the repertoire data. A later genetic analysis took genome-wide SNP genotypes for about three fifths of the 666 donors and used that subset as a discovery cohort. Every discovery cohort repertoire had been produced on one sequencing platform. Both class I and class II loci were covered by HLA typing, at four-digit resolution. Typing coverage differed by locus: A, B, C, DRB1 and DQB1 were typed in roughly 620-630 donors, DQA1 in roughly 510, DPA1 in approximately 610, and DPB1 in 472. Roughly 5 DR-DQ haplotypes were handled as single units for association and clustering, since linkage in the cohort was strong. Among some 400 genotyped donors of the cohort, an average of 235,054 unique TCR beta nucleotide sequences were sequenced per donor, around 18% of them non-productive. Points the paper makes about the study in general: According to the authors, the approach could potentially be generalized to other disease states and immunological phenotypes. The presence/absence analyses assumed that sequencing depth was roughly uniform across donors, and that assumption may not be true. The classifier was reported to diagnose cytomegalovirus status with high specificity and sensitivity in both the original cohort and the validation cohort. Because some donors lacked HLA typing at each locus, the association tests relied only on the typed subset. According to a later analysis, TCR association rates differed among HLA loci, with DRB1 alleles showing the most associated TCRs and HLA-C alleles showing the fewest. According to a later analysis, most CMV-associated TCR beta chains appeared to be HLA-restricted, and the HLA associations seemed to be driven largely by CMV exposure. Compared with the approximately 720-donor mean, donors in an Asian-associated ancestry cluster had fewer N-insertions in productive TCRs, according to a later genetic analysis. Correlated functional status among segregating V segments might be attributable to linkage disequilibrium, but an unknown experimental factor could not be ruled out. Three of the identified cytomegalovirus-associated TCR beta chains were confirmed in vitro to be specific for cytomegalovirus antigens. Broadly in line with IMGT annotations, most TCR beta V segments showed up in productive rearrangements about 87% or about 30% of the time in an earlier analysis of a few hundred of the donors. A cluster of highly shared sequence variants was judged likely to be a technical artifact of the sequencing pipeline. In a later analysis, HLA-associated TCR beta chains showed more clonal expansion and lower generation probabilities than non-associated chains that were equally common. At a false discovery rate of 0.05, a later analysis linked some 17,000 TCR beta sequences to specific HLA alleles. The only immune exposure information available for the cohort was CMV serostatus. In this cohort, only TCR beta chains were sequenced, and detectable features were limited by the absence of alpha or paired-chain data. Most TCR sequences were observed very rarely across donors, whereas some public TCRs were present in many individuals. When HLA alleles, especially DR and DQ, strongly co-occurred, attributing TCR associations to individual alleles was difficult. Several of the top co-occurrence clusters appeared to be linked to parvovirus B19, influenza, CMV and Epstein-Barr virus, according to a later analysis. An association between a missense DCLRE1C variant and V-gene and J-gene trimming of TCR beta chains was found in a later genetic analysis and replicated in an independent cohort. The study listed 150 to 200 TCR beta chains as associated with cytomegalovirus. Because counts were too low, around 18 rarely observed V segments, including chromosome 9 orphons, were left out of the earlier analysis of 500 to 750 of the donors. Some IMGT-functional V segments, including TRBV6-2 and TRBV6-3, could not be told apart with the 87-base-pair reads, so those segments were excluded. A further reported finding was that TCR beta sequences accurately predicted the HLA-A and HLA-B alleles for most subjects in the first cohort.

The CDR3 runs 16 amino acids, cysteine and phenylalanine included. The retained sequence is limited to the CDR3, 48 bases, with the frame set at the first base. Reading the germline V gene gives CDR1 SNHLY and CDR2 FYNNEI. Compared with germline, V lacks 6 bases and J lacks 0 bases; bases without a gene match: 10. The cohort consisted of hundreds of healthy bone marrow donors. At the time of sampling, all cohort members were nominally healthy, though unrecorded immune exposures were likely present. The donor was CMV seronegative and belonged to the group of 350 or so seronegative cohort members. A peripheral blood sample was collected from each donor, and TCR beta sequencing was performed on peripheral blood mononuclear cells. Genomic DNA was extracted from the blood cell samples with the Qiagen DNeasy Blood Extraction Kit. The library came from the immunoSEQ multiplex PCR assay. For the multiplex PCR, a mixture combining 60 forward primers for TCR Vbeta segments and 13 reverse primers for TCR Jbeta segments was used. Amplification of the CDR3 region of rearranged TCR beta genes was performed with a multiplex PCR assay on genomic DNA. On the Illumina HiSeq System, the amplified TCR beta libraries were sequenced as 87-base-pair reads. The original pipeline was this. In a later analysis, tens of millions of unique TCR beta chains were counted across the approximately 670 repertoires, and roughly 10 million of these chains were shared by at least two donors. Raw reads were error-corrected and collapsed into unique sequences with a nearest-neighbor algorithm that merged closely related sequences to remove PCR and sequencing errors. V, D and J gene segments were assigned by aligning CDR3 sequences to IMGT reference sequences. Each retained sequence needed at least a six-nucleotide match to both a V gene segment and a J gene segment. Rearrangements were classified as productive when the CDR3 lacked stop codons and remained in frame with V and J, and all other rearrangements were classified as non-productive. Following IMGT convention, CDR3 was defined as the stretch from the second conserved V-encoded cysteine up to the conserved J-encoded phenylalanine. The earlier analysis of approximately 500 of the donors excluded sequences that lacked an unambiguous match to a single V gene segment. An earlier analysis of some 610 of the donors called V segments functional above 56.7% productive rearrangements and segregating when the between-donor standard deviation exceeded 5%. To diagnose cytomegalovirus status from the catalog of TCR beta chain sequences, a statistical classification framework was built. A later analysis assigned V and J genes by comparing TCR nucleotide sequences with IMGT/GENE-DB human TR gene sequences. In a later analysis, CDR3 sequences and most-parsimonious VDJ recombination scenarios were assigned using the TCRdist pipeline. In a later analysis, each TCR beta chain was defined by its CDR3 amino acid sequence together with its V-gene family, and reads lacking a unique V-gene family were excluded. To address suspected cross-contamination and a sequencing artifact, a later analysis removed approximately 600 highly shared, low-generation-probability nucleotide sequences. In a later analysis, a clonal expansion index for each public chain was calculated from normalized within-repertoire ranks of inferred template counts. Generation probabilities in a later analysis came from a VDJ recombination model fitted to out-of-frame rearrangements, and those results were checked against IGoR. In a later analysis, TCR-TCR, TCR-HLA and TCR-CMV co-occurrence was scored with hypergeometric tests, and a repertoire-size bias correction was applied to TCR pairs. To estimate false discovery rates, a later analysis permuted the HLA or CMV assignments 20 times. In a later analysis, co-occurring TCRs were grouped using DBSCAN, with TCRdist sequence similarity added in when clustering inside HLA-allele-positive subsets. Co-occurrence clustering excluded repertoires with fewer than 30,000 or more than 120,000 public chains, plus five with anomalous nucleotide sharing. TCRdb holds this immuneACCESS table with in-frame rearrangements only. Some clones are missing; in checked studies, unresolved V genes explain under half, and the rest has no known cause. That table gives V, J and clone size, and the DNA gave D and trimming. A total of approximately 220,000 clones appear in this sample, 80% to 90% of them only once. 2.9% of the sample is in the top ten clones.

This receptor was taken from a young man in good health and CMV-seronegative. The sample comprised PBMCs. The sequence links TRBV2 to TRBJ1-1, with TRBD1 identical over 7 junction bases. In nucleotides, the sequence is TGTGCCAGCAGGAGGCTCCGGGACAGTTTGAACACTGAAGCTTTCTTT. Translated, this gives CASRRLRDSLNTEAFF.